Given below is one T cell receptor beta chain in context. This sample is drawn from a study of blood T cell repertoires in COVID-19. Study context: Both acute and convalescent COVID-19 samples were obtained from the United States, Italy and Spain. PBMCs, B-cell-depleted T cells, or T cells provided the cDNA or gDNA that made up the material.

Original processing methods: How many nucleated cells were present was estimated from reference gene primer amplification. Measured with immunoSEQ multiplex PCR; TCRdb has only the in-frame clones, and not every one. That table gives V, J and clone size, and the DNA gave D and trimming. Of 90,000 to 130,000 clones in the sample, 75% to 80% were seen once. Germline assignment: CDR1 SQVTM and CDR2 ANQGSEA. V lost 8 bases, J lost 3 bases, and 13 bases lay in between. This CDR3 is built from 12 residues. The rearrangement joins TRBV29-1 to TRBJ1-1, with D unresolved. The source material was peripheral blood. The sequence derives from a woman of 80 years or more with active or convalescent COVID-19. The CDR3 reads CSCLFGDTEAFF. CDR3 sequence (DNA): TGCAGCTGTCTTTTTGGAGACACTGAAGCTTTCTTT.